The rows below give T cell receptor beta chains drawn from one sample of a study of early T cells in non-severe SARS-CoV-2 infection. TCRdb called the 5' RACE reads again in MiXCR, with one record for every CDR3 protein. The table records 74,000 or so distinct CDR3 sequences, over 10% of them present only once. Sample: whole blood. The receptor source for this set is an adult who was a healthcare worker with PCR-confirmed SARS-CoV-2 infection or an uninfected control (not recorded which). The CDR3 runs from the conserved cysteine through the conserved F or W.

v_gene	j_gene	CDR3aa
TRBV5-1	TRBJ1-4	CASSYGGPAEKLFF
TRBV20-1	TRBJ1-2	CSARDPAGPTLIEGYTF
TRBV6-2/TRBV6-3	TRBJ1-1	CASSTFTGDRMNTEAFF
TRBV27	TRBJ1-1	CASSPLRDKPFEAFF
TRBV9	TRBJ2-7	CASSVGGTTYYEQYF
TRBV4-3	TRBJ2-1	CASSQAGGNEQFF
TRBV3-1	TRBJ1-3	CASSQGNTIYF
TRBV21-1	TRBJ2-7	CASSKVQGSYEQYF
TRBV7-2	TRBJ2-6	CASSLIGRYLSGANVLTF
TRBV29-1	TRBJ1-1	CSGGGGEYTEAFF
TRBV4-2	TRBJ1-1	CASSQGTTLNTEAFF
TRBV28	TRBJ1-6	CASSFHRDGNSPLHF
TRBV12-3/TRBV12-4	TRBJ1-1	CASSFQYTEAFF
TRBV4-1	TRBJ1-2	CASSQGGFNYGYTF
TRBV28	TRBJ2-3	CASSGGQGDKKSTDTQYF
TRBV28	TRBJ2-3	CASSPLAGRTDTQYF
TRBV9	TRBJ1-4	CASSADGATNEKLFF
TRBV20-1	TRBJ2-1	CSARDKEPGEQFF
TRBV27	TRBJ2-2	CASRRGQNTGELFF
TRBV11-2	TRBJ1-1	CASSLGDRNTEAFF
TRBV5-1	TRBJ1-6	CASSLSGTGDNSPLHF
TRBV4-2	TRBJ2-2	CASSHWGARTGELFF
TRBV7-2	TRBJ1-1	CASSLVTGAYTEAFF
TRBV18	TRBJ2-1	CASSPRPYNEQFF
TRBV27	TRBJ2-7	CASSLYSGRAYEQYF
TRBV7-9	TRBJ2-3	CASSPGTSGGTDTQYF
TRBV7-2	TRBJ2-5	CASSRGRNQETQYF
TRBV19	TRBJ2-1	CASSIAGVRGSSVLF
TRBV4-3	TRBJ2-1	CASSQGGTSRVEQFF
TRBV2	TRBJ1-4	CASSETGQINEKLFF
TRBV5-1	TRBJ1-1	CASSLRQGGVGTEAFF
TRBV29-1	TRBJ1-2	CSAAGQAGYGYTF
TRBV28	TRBJ2-7	CASRKTGDREQYF
TRBV20-1	TRBJ2-1	CSARDHAGIGIHEQFF
TRBV5-6	TRBJ2-7	CASSSRGSYEQYF
TRBV10-1	TRBJ1-3	CASSEPSYQLSGNTIYF
TRBV24-1	TRBJ2-1	CATRGRGESYNEQFF
TRBV14	TRBJ2-1	CASSQVRNEQFF
TRBV11-2	TRBJ2-3	CASSNREQDTQYF
TRBV29-1	TRBJ2-2	CSVSVPEINTGELFF
TRBV5-1	TRBJ2-7	CASIPQIYEQYF
TRBV18	TRBJ2-5	CASSPPEETQYF
TRBV6-2/TRBV6-3	TRBJ1-1	CASRQMNTEAFF
TRBV28	TRBJ1-2	CASTGTLLDGYTF
TRBV11-2	TRBJ1-1	CASSLQGPAVTEAFF
TRBV7-2	TRBJ2-7	CASSLGQIYEQYF
TRBV7-2	TRBJ1-5	CASSLGAGGYQPQHF
TRBV5-1	TRBJ2-2	CASSTGTSGTVGELFF
TRBV5-4	TRBJ2-1	CASSLELASGEQFF
TRBV7-9	TRBJ2-7	CASTSEESSYEQYF
TRBV2	TRBJ2-7	CASERGGQYF
TRBV28	TRBJ2-7	CASSLTMEVSPLEQYF
TRBV5-1	TRBJ2-4	CASSLGQGGNIQYF
TRBV12-3/TRBV12-4	TRBJ2-3	CASSLLAGAYTQYF